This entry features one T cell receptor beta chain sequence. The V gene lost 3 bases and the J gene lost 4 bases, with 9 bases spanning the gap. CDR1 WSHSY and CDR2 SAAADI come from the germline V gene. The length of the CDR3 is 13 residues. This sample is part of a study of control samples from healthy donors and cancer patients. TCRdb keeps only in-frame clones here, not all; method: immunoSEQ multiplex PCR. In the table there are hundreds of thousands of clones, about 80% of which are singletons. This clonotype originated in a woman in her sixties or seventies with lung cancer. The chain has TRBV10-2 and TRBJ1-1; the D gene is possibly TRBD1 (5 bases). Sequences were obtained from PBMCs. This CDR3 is CASSEAGLTEAFF. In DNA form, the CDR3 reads TGCGCCAGCAGTGAAGCAGGGCTCACTGAAGCTTTCTTT.